Listed below are T cell receptor beta chains from one sample, sequenced in a study of T cells after posttransplantation cyclophosphamide. Sequencing used immunoSEQ multiplex PCR; TCRdb keeps in-frame clones, though not all of them. The sample carries 25,000 to 35,000 clones, roughly 90% recorded once. Sequencing was carried out using PBMCs. The receptors come from a man between 45 and 60 years old. The CDR3 runs from the conserved cysteine through the conserved F or W. A D gene is named only where the DNA matches it firmly. Not all rows give a size; the values are once, few, many and, for expanded clones, a class.

>-|TRBV15|TRBJ2-5|few
CATSRDLRAQETQYF
TGTGCCACCAGCAGAGATTTGAGGGCCCAAGAGACCCAGTACTTC
>TRBD2|TRBV6-5|TRBJ2-7|-
CASSLSGGKTYEQYF
TGTGCCAGCAGCTTAAGCGGGGGAAAAACCTACGAGCAGTACTTC
>-|TRBV28|TRBJ1-2|-
CASRSPAASYGYTF
TGTGCCAGCAGGTCTCCCGCAGCGTCCTATGGCTACACCTTC
>TRBD2|TRBV30|TRBJ2-7|-
CAVPPLAGNFF
TGTGCTGTGCCCCCACTAGCGGGGAACTTCTTC
>-|TRBV5-1|TRBJ2-1|-
CASSLGGIEQVYQFF
TGCGCCAGCAGCTTGGGAGGTATCGAACAGGTATATCAGTTCTTC
>-|TRBV30|TRBJ2-5|-
CAHATGKRFSGETQYF
TGTGCCCACGCCACGGGGAAAAGGTTCAGCGGAGAGACCCAGTACTTC
>-|TRBV9|TRBJ2-5|-
CASSLWTGEETQYF
TGTGCCAGCAGCCTGTGGACGGGGGAAGAGACCCAGTACTTC
>-|TRBV5-4|TRBJ2-5|-
CASSLFSQETQYF
TGTGCCAGCAGCTTGTTCTCGCAAGAGACCCAGTACTTC
>TRBD1|TRBV4-3|TRBJ1-1|-
CASSQETGGLSAFF
TGCGCCAGCAGCCAAGAAACAGGGGGCCTTTCCGCTTTCTTT
>TRBD1|TRBV10-3|TRBJ1-5|-
CAISERDSFRQPQHF
TGTGCCATCAGTGAGCGGGACAGTTTTAGACAGCCCCAGCATTTT
>TRBD1|TRBV4-1|TRBJ1-5|once
CASSWDRGSGQPQHF
TGCGCCAGCAGCTGGGACAGGGGGTCAGGTCAGCCCCAGCATTTT
>-|TRBV19|TRBJ2-2|-
CASSVDYTGELFF
TGTGCCAGTAGTGTGGACTACACCGGGGAGCTGTTTTTT
>TRBD2|TRBV5-4|TRBJ2-7|-
CASSLGPAGGRGYEQYF
TGTGCCAGCAGCTTGGGTCCAGCGGGAGGGCGTGGCTACGAGCAGTACTTC
>-|TRBV18|TRBJ1-1|once
CASSRTQRSNTEAFF
TGTGCCAGCTCGCGAACCCAGCGTTCGAACACTGAAGCTTTCTTT
>TRBD2|TRBV7-9|TRBJ2-1|-
CASSFLAAYNEQFF
TGTGCCAGCAGCTTCCTAGCGGCCTACAATGAGCAGTTCTTC
>-|TRBV7-9|TRBJ1-3|-
CASSLLSSGNTIYF
TGTGCCAGCAGCCTACTAAGCTCTGGAAACACCATATATTTT
>-|TRBV6-1|TRBJ2-3|-
CASSAAGYTDTQYF
TGTGCCAGCAGTGCTGCGGGGTACACAGATACGCAGTATTTT
>TRBD1|TRBV27|TRBJ1-2|-
CASSHDRARGYTF
TGTGCCAGCAGTCACGACAGGGCCAGAGGCTACACCTTC
>TRBD1|TRBV2|TRBJ2-3|-
CASSDPYYRDRGSDTQYF
TGTGCCAGCAGTGACCCCTATTATAGGGACAGGGGATCAGATACGCAGTATTTT
>TRBD1|TRBV27|TRBJ2-7|-
CASGSDRVYEQYF
TGTGCCAGCGGCTCTGACAGGGTGTACGAGCAGTACTTC
>TRBD1|TRBV30|TRBJ2-7|-
CAWERGLSYEQYF
TGTGCCTGGGAGAGGGGGCTCTCCTACGAGCAGTACTTC
>TRBD1|TRBV5-1|TRBJ2-2|-
CASSSGTGGADTGELFF
TGCGCCAGCAGCTCGGGAACAGGGGGCGCCGACACCGGGGAGCTGTTTTTT
>TRBD2|TRBV11-2|TRBJ2-1|-
CASSTRTSGTTYNEQFF
TGTGCCAGCAGCACGCGGACTAGCGGGACCACCTACAATGAGCAGTTCTTC
>TRBD1|TRBV19|TRBJ2-4|-
CASSKPGQGRNIQYF
TGTGCCAGTAGCAAGCCGGGACAGGGGAGAAACATTCAGTACTTC
>TRBD1|TRBV5-1|TRBJ2-1|-
CASSLGTGNNEQFF
TGCGCCAGCAGCTTAGGGACAGGGAACAATGAGCAGTTCTTC
>-|TRBV27|TRBJ1-5|-
CASAPGGASQPQHF
TGTGCCAGCGCTCCTGGGGGCGCATCCCAGCCCCAGCATTTT
>-|TRBV2|TRBJ1-3|-
CASEWPAFSGNTIYF
TGTGCCAGCGAATGGCCCGCTTTCTCTGGAAACACCATATATTTT
>-|TRBV18|TRBJ2-5|-
CASSREFRETQYF
TGTGCCAGCTCACGGGAGTTCCGGGAGACCCAGTACTTC
>TRBD1|TRBV7-6|TRBJ2-1|-
CASSFGQGLINEQFF
TGTGCCAGCAGCTTTGGACAGGGGTTAATCAATGAGCAGTTCTTC
>TRBD1|TRBV18|TRBJ1-1|few
CASSPKQGTEAFF
TGTGCCAGCTCACCAAAACAGGGGACTGAAGCTTTCTTT
>-|TRBV11-3|TRBJ1-1|-
CASSLDGTVNTEAFF
TGTGCCAGCAGCTTGGACGGGACTGTGAACACTGAAGCTTTCTTT